This T cell receptor (beta chain) was sequenced in a study of blood T cell repertoires in COVID-19. About the study: Acute and convalescent COVID-19 samples came from the United States, Italy and Spain. Nucleic acid was either cDNA or gDNA, and it came from T cells, B-cell-depleted T cells, or PBMCs.

The CDR3 sequence is 12 residues long. The V segment lost 9 bases and the J segment 7 bases; nucleotides outside the gene matches: 3. Per germline, CDR1 LNHDA and CDR2 SQIVND (reference sequence). Per the original methods: Reference gene primer amplification gave nucleated cell count estimates. The protocol was immunoSEQ multiplex PCR, while the TCRdb copy is restricted to in-frame clones and leaves out a portion. D and trimming come from the DNA, and the V and J calls and clone size come from that table. The data hold around 100,000 clones, with 70% to 90% observed a single time. The V call is TRBV19, the J call TRBJ2-1; 10 bases line up with TRBD2. The TCR originated in a woman aged 60-75 years with acute or convalescent COVID-19. What was sequenced was peripheral blood. The DNA of the CDR3 is TGTGCCAGCCGGGGACTAGCGAATGAGCAGTTCTTC. This gives the protein CASRGLANEQFF. The variable domain in full, with the rest retrieved from reference TRBV19 and TRBJ2-1, is DGGITQSPKYLFRKEGQNVTLSCEQNLNHDAMYWYRQDPGQGLRLIYYSQIVNDFQKGDIAEGYSVSREKKESFPLTVTSAQKNPTAFYLCASRGLANEQFFGPGTRLTVL.